The following is a T cell receptor beta chain sequence with its context. The CDR3 is 15 amino acids. Per the germline V gene, CDR1 is SGHTS and CDR2 is YDEGEE. V lost 0 bases, J lost 11 bases, and 11 bases stayed unmatched. This sample is drawn from a study of cytomegalovirus exposure and HLA in healthy donors. With 60 Vbeta and 13 Jbeta primers, the PCR was carried out. Clones were sequenced by immunoSEQ multiplex PCR, and TCRdb holds only the in-frame ones, with some missing. This sample carries 130,000 or so clones, about 80% of them seen once, and the ten largest clones take approximately 1.9%. The receptor's source is a middle-aged woman in good health and CMV-seronegative. The sample consisted of PBMCs. V usage is TRBV5-8 and J usage is TRBJ2-1; 7 bases match TRBD2. The CDR3 nucleotides read TGTGCCAGCAGCTTGGCCGGAAACCCCGGGACTAAGCAGTTCTTC. Its protein product is CASSLAGNPGTKQFF.